The 26 T cell receptor beta chains in this list originate from one sample, sequenced in a study of T cells in Graves' hyperthyroidism and ophthalmopathy (dated by TCRdb to the late 2010s). Preparation of the library involved multiplex PCR. Instrument used: Illumina HiSeq 2000. TCR beta CDR3 regions were amplified from RNA transcripts. The TCR CDR3 was subjected to a first round of RT-PCR using the HTBI primer set and the Qiagen OneStep RT-PCR kit. Using fastp trimming at Q25 and MiXCR clonotype assembly, TCRdb reanalyzed the public sequencing data and kept in-frame beta chains. Each record represents a unique CDR3 protein, reported with the most common genes and DNA among its rows. The sample data list about 510,000 distinct CDR3 sequences, and about 15% of these were observed just once. About 15% of the sample goes to the ten largest clones. What was sequenced was blood. These receptors all stem from a middle-aged woman with Graves' hyperthyroidism.

This clonotype has just a few counts. The V call is TRBV6-6, the J call TRBJ2-2; possibly TRBD1 for D (6 bases). The DNA end is a closer match to TRBJ1-1, so the J assignment may be wrong. CDR1 MNHNY and CDR2 SVGAGI come from the germline V gene (reference sequence). The CDR3 sequence is 14 residues long. In DNA form, the CDR3 reads TGTGCCAGCAGTTACGGGGGGGCGGCAAGGGGAGCTTTCTTT. Its translation is CASSYGGAARGAFF.

There are many counts of this clonotype. The chain has TRBV2 and TRBJ2-7, with 7 bases aligning to TRBD2. CDR1 and CDR2 from the germline V gene are SNHLY and FYNNEI. V shed 7 bases, J shed 2 bases, and the junction held 5 bases outside the gene matches. This CDR3 comprises 13 residues. The CDR3 reads CASNAGDAYEQYF. The DNA for the CDR3 is TGTGCCAGCAATGCGGGGGATGCCTACGAGCAGTACTTC. Supplemented by reference TRBV2 and TRBJ2-7, the full variable domain reads EPEVTQTPSHQVTQMGQEVILRCVPISNHLYFYWYRQILGQKVEFLVSFYNNEISEKSEIFDDQFSVERPDGSNFTLKIRSTKLEDSAMYFCASNAGDAYEQYFGPGTRLTVT.

Many counts were recorded for this clonotype. The V and J genes are TRBV7-3 and TRBJ2-3; maybe TRBD2 (6 bases). CDR1 and CDR2 from the germline V gene are SGHTA and FQGTGA. The CDR3 consists of 15 residues. The V end lost 5 bases, the J end lost 2 bases, and 14 bases lay between the germline ends. CDR3 coding DNA: TGTGCCAGCAGCGTGACTAGTTTGTCCACAGATACGCAGTATTTT. Translation gives CASSVTSLSTDTQYF.

This clonotype was counted between two and nine times. This CDR3 is CASSPRGANNSPLHF. The CDR3 DNA reads as TGTGCCAGCAGTCCGCGGGGAGCTAATAATTCACCCCTCCACTTT. The chain couples TRBV6-1 to TRBJ1-6; D is undetermined. V lost 5 bases and J 5 bases, leaving 13 bases between the germline ends. Germline CDR1 is MNHNS and CDR2 is SASEGT. This CDR3 has 15 amino acids.

This clonotype was observed at least ten times. The genes are TRBV7-2 and TRBJ2-7; TRBD2 matches 9 bases. Germline lookup yields CDR1 SGHTA and CDR2 FQGNSA. CDR3 length: 14 amino acids. J gave up 4 bases and V 6 bases, and 7 bases lay outside the gene matches. CDR3 loop: CASRNPGLAYEQYF. CDR3 in DNA: TGTGCCAGCAGGAATCCGGGACTAGCATACGAGCAGTACTTC.

The sample holds many counts of this clonotype. The rearrangement links TRBV5-4 to TRBJ2-5; unclear D gene. With 5 bases removed from V and 0 bases from J, the gap between germline ends came to 2 bases. Germline loops: CDR1 SGHNT, CDR2 YYREEE (reference sequence). The CDR3 has 11 residues. This CDR3 is CASSNQETQYF. Here the CDR3 DNA reads TGTGCCAGCAGTAACCAAGAGACCCAGTACTTC.

The chain uses TRBV20-1 and TRBJ2-3, with 11 nucleotides matching TRBD2. The V gene's germline CDR1 is DFQATT and CDR2 SNEGSKA (reference sequence). The V segment lost 4 bases and the J segment 4 bases; nucleotides outside the gene matches: 10. The CDR3 covers 16 residues. For the CDR3, the DNA is TGCAGTGCTATTCCCCTACTAGCGGGAGAGTCAGATACGCAGTATTTT. It yields the protein CSAIPLLAGESDTQYF.

This clonotype was detected many times. The chain combines TRBV30 with TRBJ2-2; D might be TRBD1 or TRBD2, each matching 5 bases. The CDR3 is made up of 15 amino acids. From germline, CDR1 is GTSNPN and CDR2 SVGIG (reference sequence). V lost 4 bases and J lost 1, with 13 bases in between. CDR3 nucleotides: TGTGCCTGGAACCTACCGGGGCGGAACACCGGGGAGCTGTTTTTT. It translates to CAWNLPGRNTGELFF.

The J gene is TRBJ1-1, the V gene TRBV29-1, with 12 bases that match TRBD1. Germline trimming cut 5 bases from V and 5 bases from J; bases unmatched to any gene: 9. The CDR3 is 15 amino acids. Looked up from germline, CDR1 is SQVTM and CDR2 is ANQGSEA. The chain's CDR3 is CSVRGTGGRDTEAFF. The CDR3 bases are TGCAGCGTTAGGGGGACAGGGGGCCGGGATACTGAAGCTTTCTTT.

The CDR3 protein is CASSRGTSGLQETQYF. The CDR3 DNA reads TGTGCCAGCAGCCGGGGGACTAGCGGGCTACAAGAGACCCAGTACTTC. The chain has TRBV27 and TRBJ2-5; 12 nucleotides agree with TRBD2. Looked up from germline, CDR1 is MNHEY and CDR2 is SMNVEV (reference sequence). The CDR3 sequence is 16 residues long. The trim removed 6 bases at V and 2 bases at J, leaving 7 bases unmatched.

This clonotype was counted a few times. A much bigger clone sits one base away, suggesting this may be a read error. This CDR3 is missing its conserved last phenylalanine or tryptophan, likely due to a read error. The CDR3 region is CASTREGNTEAFL. Written as DNA, the CDR3 is TGTGCCAGCACAAGGGAGGGGAACACTGAAGCTTTCCTT. This chain connects TRBV3-1 to TRBJ1-1, with unresolved D. The CDR3 is made up of 13 amino acids. The V end lost 7 bases, the J end lost 1 base, and 10 bases lay between the germline ends. The germline CDR1 and CDR2 sequences are LGHDT and YNNKEL (reference sequence).

The chain has TRBV6-1 and TRBJ1-5; 9 bases agree with TRBD1. J gave up 4 bases and V 6 bases, and 7 bases lay outside the gene matches. CDR1 is MNHNS and CDR2 is SASEGT in the germline V gene. The CDR3 extends over 15 amino acids. The CDR3 sequence is CASSAGTGMNQPQHF. CDR3 nucleotide sequence: TGTGCCAGCAGCGCCGGGACAGGGATGAATCAGCCCCAGCATTTT.

In this sample, this clonotype turned up a few times. A much larger clone sits a single nucleotide away, making a read error possible. This sequence joins TRBV28 and TRBJ2-7; D is perhaps TRBD1 (5 bases). Germline V gene data show CDR1 as MDHEN and CDR2 as SYDVKM. CDR3 length: 13 amino acids. The V end was cut by 5 bases, the J end by 6 bases, with 14 bases between. This CDR3 is CASSNGADCEQYF. The DNA of the CDR3 is TGTGCCAGCAGTAATGGGGCAGACTGCGAGCAGTACTTC.

This clonotype was seen a few times. CDR3 DNA sequence: TGTGCCAGTCGGACTAGCGGGAACTCCTACGAGCAGTACTTC. Protein: CASRTSGNSYEQYF. The chain uses TRBV19 and TRBJ2-7, with 12 bases that match TRBD2. The CDR3 covers 14 residues. From germline, CDR1 is LNHDA and CDR2 SQIVND (reference sequence). V shed 8 bases, J shed 0 bases, and the junction held 2 bases outside the gene matches.

This clonotype was detected ten times or more. The chain carries TRBV28 and TRBJ2-1; TRBD1 aligns across 7 bases. J gave up 3 bases and V 5 bases, and 10 bases lay outside the gene matches. CDR3 length: 16 residues. In germline, CDR1 is MDHEN, CDR2 SYDVKM. The CDR3 region has the DNA TGTGCCAGCAGTCCAGTACAGGGGTCGTTCTACAATGAGCAGTTCTTC. This sequence encodes CASSPVQGSFYNEQFF.

This clonotype has at least ten counts. The V and J genes are TRBV30 and TRBJ2-5; D gene uncertain. The germline V and J ends were trimmed by 0 bases and 1 base, with 6 bases remaining between them. The germline CDR1 and CDR2 sequences are GTSNPN and SVGIG (reference sequence). This CDR3 contains 13 residues. The CDR3 nucleotides read TGTGCCTGGAGTGTGGTGGCCCAAGAGACCCAGTACTTC. Translation: CAWSVVAQETQYF.

This chain connects TRBV2 to TRBJ2-4; D is undetermined. This CDR3 is built from 13 residues. Germline V gene data show CDR1 as SNHLY and CDR2 as FYNNEI. Trimming removed 4 bases at V and 5 bases at J, with 9 bases between. The CDR3 nucleotides are TGTGCCAGCAGTGGGCCGTCAGAAAACATTCAGTACTTC. Protein sequence: CASSGPSENIQYF.

This clonotype was seen more than once but under ten times. V is TRBV3-1 and J is TRBJ1-3; D gene ambiguous. CDR1 is LGHDT and CDR2 is YNNKEL in the germline V gene (reference sequence). The CDR3 length is 15 residues. V shed 4 bases and J shed 0 bases, with 10 bases lying between them. CDR3 sequence: CASSPGSPSGNTIYF. Here the CDR3 DNA reads TGTGCCAGCAGCCCCGGGTCCCCCTCTGGAAACACCATATATTTT.

This chain links TRBV11-3 with TRBJ2-1; a possible D gene is TRBD2 (6 bases). CDR3 length: 14 amino acids. Germline lookup yields CDR1 SGHNT and CDR2 YENEEA. V lost 5 bases and J 10 bases, leaving 18 bases between the germline ends. The CDR3 region has the DNA TGTGCCAGCAGCCAACCGGGACTTATTATGGAGCAGTTCTTC. Translated, it gives CASSQPGLIMEQFF.

This clonotype came up many times. This chain joins TRBV2 and TRBJ2-7, with D perhaps being TRBD1 or TRBD2 (6 bases each). V lost 6 bases to trimming and J lost 3 bases, with 18 bases between them. This CDR3 region has 15 residues. Germline V gene data show CDR1 as SNHLY and CDR2 as FYNNEI. CDR3 loop: CASRMEQGGGYEQYF. CDR3 nucleotide sequence: TGTGCCAGCAGAATGGAACAGGGAGGTGGCTACGAGCAGTACTTC. The whole variable domain, remainder taken from reference TRBV2 and TRBJ2-7, is EPEVTQTPSHQVTQMGQEVILRCVPISNHLYFYWYRQILGQKVEFLVSFYNNEISEKSEIFDDQFSVERPDGSNFTLKIRSTKLEDSAMYFCASRMEQGGGYEQYFGPGTRLTVT.

This clonotype was observed at least ten times. The chain couples TRBV27 to TRBJ1-6; D possibly corresponds to TRBD1 (6 bases). CDR3 length: 16 amino acids. Deletions cut 1 base from V and 7 bases from J, with 14 bases between. Per the germline V gene, CDR1 is MNHEY and CDR2 is SMNVEV (reference sequence). DNA for the CDR3: TGTGCCAGCAGTTTATTGAGCCAGGGGACGAATTCACCCCTCCACTTT. Protein: CASSLLSQGTNSPLHF.

The V and J genes are TRBV2 and TRBJ1-2; TRBD1 aligns across 12 bases. V shed 5 bases, J shed 8 bases, and the junction held 9 bases outside the gene matches. Germline CDR1 reads SNHLY; CDR2 reads FYNNEI. CDR3 size: 15 residues. The CDR3 spells CASSPQGQGARGYTF. In nucleotides, the CDR3 is TGTGCCAGCAGTCCCCAGGGACAGGGGGCGAGGGGCTACACCTTC.

This clonotype was picked up many times. The CDR3 sequence is CASSQGGSGANVLTF. CDR3 sequence (DNA): TGTGCCAGCAGCCAAGGGGGATCCGGGGCCAACGTCCTGACTTTC. The gene calls are TRBV28 and TRBJ2-6; the D gene is possibly TRBD1 (6 bases). Trimming took off 6 bases at V and 4 bases at J, with 13 bases between the two ends. The germline V gene has CDR1 MDHEN and CDR2 SYDVKM. The CDR3 has 15 amino acids.

In its sample, this clonotype was seen many times. This chain uses TRBV12-3 or TRBV12-4 with TRBJ2-1; 10 bases are a match to TRBD2. V shed 7 bases and J 9 bases; nucleotides not matched to a gene: 12. This CDR3 is built from 15 residues. The CDR3 region is CASTPGLAGASEQFF. CDR3 DNA sequence: TGTGCCAGCACCCCGGGGCTAGCGGGAGCTAGTGAGCAGTTCTTC.

Of note for this clonotype: One end of the junction does not line up with germline, which may come from a read error. The chain has TRBV7-2 and TRBJ2-3; the match to TRBD1 covers 7 bases. The V gene's germline CDR1 is SGHTA and CDR2 FQGNSA. The CDR3 consists of 18 residues. The CDR3 DNA is TGTGTCAGCAGCTCCACTCCGGACAGGTCCTTTGGCACAGATACGCGGTATTTT. Encoded protein: CVSSSTPDRSFGTDTRYF.

This clonotype was picked up many times. This chain connects TRBV4-1 to TRBJ2-5; D remains unclear. This CDR3 has 15 residues. Germline CDR1 MGHRA, CDR2 YSYEKL. Trimming pared 1 base from V and 4 bases from J, leaving 13 bases between. The DNA for the CDR3 is TGCGCCAGCAGCCAAGTTTACTTTGGCGGAGAGACCCAGTACTTC. Translated, it gives CASSQVYFGGETQYF.